Detailed here is one T cell receptor beta chain. Its matching antigen is unknown. A single base separates this from a much larger clone, so it may be a read error. This entry comes from a study of blood T cells in healthy people across ages. Turning to the study itself: In model experiments, template switching was able to capture about one barcoded beta molecule for every two T cells that were present. Study observations and caveats: Measured against age, TCR beta diversity per million T cells decreased in a roughly linear manner.

A second PCR of about 6 to 11 cycles used a sample-barcoded 5' primer and a J-beta primer mix. One entry per CDR3 protein results from TCRdb running MiXCR on the 5' RACE reads. The table has around 670,000 distinct CDR3 sequences, about 30% seen once. V was cut by 6 bases and J by 6 bases, with 14 bases left in between. This CDR3 contains 13 residues. Germline CDR1 LGHDT, CDR2 YNNKEL (reference sequence). Each sample gave at least 7 million isolated PBMCs. This clonotype was obtained from a woman aged 80 or older in good health. The source material was blood. The chain joins TRBV3-1 to TRBJ1-2; D is perhaps TRBD1 (5 bases). The CDR3 region is CASRRPGGDGYTF. The CDR3 DNA follows: TGTGCCAGCAGACGCCCCGGGGGGGATGGCTACACCTTC.